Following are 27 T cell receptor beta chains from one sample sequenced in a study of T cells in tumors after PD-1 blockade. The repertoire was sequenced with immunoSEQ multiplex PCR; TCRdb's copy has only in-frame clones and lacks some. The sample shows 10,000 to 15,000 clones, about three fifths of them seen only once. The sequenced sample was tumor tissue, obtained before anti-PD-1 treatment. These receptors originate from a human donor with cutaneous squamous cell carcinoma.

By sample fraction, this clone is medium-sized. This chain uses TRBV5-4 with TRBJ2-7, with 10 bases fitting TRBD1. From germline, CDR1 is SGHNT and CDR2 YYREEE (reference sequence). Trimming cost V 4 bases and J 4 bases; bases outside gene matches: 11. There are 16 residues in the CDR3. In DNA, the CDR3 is TGTGCCAGCAGCGCGACAGGGGGCGCAAGCGCGTACGAGCAGTACTTC. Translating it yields CASSATGGASAYEQYF. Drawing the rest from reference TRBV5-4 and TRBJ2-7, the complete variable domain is ETGVTQSPTHLIKTRGQQVTLRCSSQSGHNTVSWYQQALGQGPQFIFQYYREEENGRGNFPPRFSGLQFPNYSSELNVNALELDDSALYLCASSATGGASAYEQYFGPGTRLTVT.

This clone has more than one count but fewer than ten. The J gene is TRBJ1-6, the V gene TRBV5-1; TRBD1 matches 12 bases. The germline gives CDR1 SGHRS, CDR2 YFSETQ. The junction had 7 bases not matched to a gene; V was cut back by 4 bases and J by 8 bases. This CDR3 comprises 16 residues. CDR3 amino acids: CASSLGTGGPYSPLHF. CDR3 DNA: TGCGCCAGCAGCCTGGGGACAGGGGGCCCTTATTCACCCCTCCACTTT.

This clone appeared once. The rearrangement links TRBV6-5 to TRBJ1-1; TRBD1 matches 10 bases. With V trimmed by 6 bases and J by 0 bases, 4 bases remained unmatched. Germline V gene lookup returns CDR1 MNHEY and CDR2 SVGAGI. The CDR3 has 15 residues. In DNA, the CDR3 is TGTGCCAGCAGGCGGGACAGGGGAATGAACACTGAAGCTTTCTTT. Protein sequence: CASRRDRGMNTEAFF.

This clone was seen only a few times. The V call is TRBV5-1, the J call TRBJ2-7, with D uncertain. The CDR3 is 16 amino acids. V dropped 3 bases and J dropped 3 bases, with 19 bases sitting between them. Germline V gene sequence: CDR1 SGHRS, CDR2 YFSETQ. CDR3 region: CASSSGVAPDHYEQYF. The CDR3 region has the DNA TGCGCCAGCAGCTCTGGAGTAGCACCTGATCACTACGAGCAGTACTTC.

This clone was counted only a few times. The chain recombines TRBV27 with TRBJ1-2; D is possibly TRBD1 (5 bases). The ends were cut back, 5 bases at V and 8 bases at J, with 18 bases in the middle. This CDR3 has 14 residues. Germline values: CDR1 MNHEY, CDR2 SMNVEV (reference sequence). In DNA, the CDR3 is TGTGCCAGCAGTCTGAGGGGAACGACCCGAGGCTACACCTTC. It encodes CASSLRGTTRGYTF.

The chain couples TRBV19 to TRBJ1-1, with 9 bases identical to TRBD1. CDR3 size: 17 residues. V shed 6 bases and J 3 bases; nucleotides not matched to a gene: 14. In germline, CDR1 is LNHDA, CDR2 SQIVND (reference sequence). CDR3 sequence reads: CASRKFTGGAVDTEAFF. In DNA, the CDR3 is TGTGCCAGTAGGAAATTTACAGGGGGCGCCGTGGACACTGAAGCTTTCTTT.

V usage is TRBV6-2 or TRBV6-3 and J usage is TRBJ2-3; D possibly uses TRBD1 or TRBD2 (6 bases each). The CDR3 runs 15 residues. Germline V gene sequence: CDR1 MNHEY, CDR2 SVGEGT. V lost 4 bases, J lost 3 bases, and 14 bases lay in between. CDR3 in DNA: TGTGCCAGCAGTTCAGGGGAGGCGGGGACAGATACGCAGTATTTT. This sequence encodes CASSSGEAGTDTQYF.

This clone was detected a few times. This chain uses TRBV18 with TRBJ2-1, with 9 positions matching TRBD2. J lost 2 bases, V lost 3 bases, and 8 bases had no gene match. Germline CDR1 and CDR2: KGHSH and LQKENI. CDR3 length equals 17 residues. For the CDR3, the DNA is TGTGCCAGCTCACCGGTAGCCGGCGGGAGGGCCTACAATGAGCAGTTCTTC. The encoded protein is CASSPVAGGRAYNEQFF.

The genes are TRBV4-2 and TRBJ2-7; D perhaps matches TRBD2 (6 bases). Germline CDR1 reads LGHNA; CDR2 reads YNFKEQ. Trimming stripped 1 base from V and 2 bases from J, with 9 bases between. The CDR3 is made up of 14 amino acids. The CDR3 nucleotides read TGTGCCAGCAGCCAAGGAGAGCGGGCCTACGAGCAGTACTTC. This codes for CASSQGERAYEQYF.

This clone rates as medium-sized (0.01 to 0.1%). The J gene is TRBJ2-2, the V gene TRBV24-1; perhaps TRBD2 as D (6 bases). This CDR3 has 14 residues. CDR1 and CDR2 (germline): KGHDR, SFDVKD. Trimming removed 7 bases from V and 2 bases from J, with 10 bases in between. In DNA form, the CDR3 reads TGTGCCACCAGCGGGCGGGGAAACACCGGGGAGCTGTTTTTT. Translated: CATSGRGNTGELFF.

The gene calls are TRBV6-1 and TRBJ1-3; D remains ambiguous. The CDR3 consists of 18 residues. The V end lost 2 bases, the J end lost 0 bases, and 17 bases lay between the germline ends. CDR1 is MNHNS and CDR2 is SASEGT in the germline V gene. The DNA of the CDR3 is TGTGCCAGCAGTGAAAACTTGGTGGCGTCAGCCTCTGGAAACACCATATATTTT. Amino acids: CASSENLVASASGNTIYF.

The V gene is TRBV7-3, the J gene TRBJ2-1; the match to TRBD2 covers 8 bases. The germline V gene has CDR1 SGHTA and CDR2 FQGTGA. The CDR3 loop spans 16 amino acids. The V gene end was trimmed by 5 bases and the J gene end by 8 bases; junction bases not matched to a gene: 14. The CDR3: CASSQLWREDPHEQFF. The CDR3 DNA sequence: TGTGCCAGCAGCCAATTATGGCGGGAGGATCCCCATGAGCAGTTCTTC.

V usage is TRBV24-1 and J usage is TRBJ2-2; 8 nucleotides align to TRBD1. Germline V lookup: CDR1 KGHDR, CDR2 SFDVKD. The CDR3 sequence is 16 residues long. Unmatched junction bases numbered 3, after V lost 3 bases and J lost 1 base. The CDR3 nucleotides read TGTGCCACCAGTGATGCGACAGGGGAGAACACCGGGGAGCTGTTTTTT. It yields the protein CATSDATGENTGELFF.

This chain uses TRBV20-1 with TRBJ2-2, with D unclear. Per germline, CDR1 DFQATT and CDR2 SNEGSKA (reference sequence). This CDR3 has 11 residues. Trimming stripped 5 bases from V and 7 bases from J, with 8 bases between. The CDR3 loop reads CSASGSGELFF. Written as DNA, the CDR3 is TGCAGTGCTTCCGGTAGCGGGGAGCTGTTTTTT.

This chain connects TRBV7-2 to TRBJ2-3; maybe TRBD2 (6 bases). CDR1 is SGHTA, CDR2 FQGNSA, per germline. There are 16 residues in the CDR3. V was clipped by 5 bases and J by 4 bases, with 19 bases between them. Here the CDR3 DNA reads TGTGCCAGCAGCCCAAATCGGGCGGGATCTCCAGATACGCAGTATTTT. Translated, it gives CASSPNRAGSPDTQYF.

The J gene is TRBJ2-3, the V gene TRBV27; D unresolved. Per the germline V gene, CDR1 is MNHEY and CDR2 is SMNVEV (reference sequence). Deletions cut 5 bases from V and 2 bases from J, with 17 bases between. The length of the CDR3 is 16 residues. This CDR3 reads CASSARTERHTDTQYF. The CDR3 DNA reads TGTGCCAGCAGTGCCAGGACCGAGAGACACACAGATACGCAGTATTTT.

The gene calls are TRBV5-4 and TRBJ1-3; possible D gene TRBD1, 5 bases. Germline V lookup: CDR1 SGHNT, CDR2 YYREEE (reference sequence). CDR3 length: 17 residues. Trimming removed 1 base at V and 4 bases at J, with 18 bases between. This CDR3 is CASSLNSRGILGNTIYF. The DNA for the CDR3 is TGTGCCAGCAGCTTGAATAGTCGGGGGATTCTCGGAAACACCATATATTTT.

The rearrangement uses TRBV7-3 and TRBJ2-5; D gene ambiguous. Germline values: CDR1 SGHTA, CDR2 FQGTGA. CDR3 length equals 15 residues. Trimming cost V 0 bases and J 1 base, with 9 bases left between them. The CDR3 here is CASSLTRGSQETQYF. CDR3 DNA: TGTGCCAGCAGCTTAACTCGAGGCAGCCAAGAGACCCAGTACTTC.

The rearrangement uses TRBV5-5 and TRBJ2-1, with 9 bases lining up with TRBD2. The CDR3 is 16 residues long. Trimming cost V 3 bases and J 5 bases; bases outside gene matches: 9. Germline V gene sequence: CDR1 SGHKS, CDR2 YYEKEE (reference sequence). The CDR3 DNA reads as TGTGCCAGCAGCTCCCAAATGACTAGCGGCGACAATGAGCAGTTCTTC. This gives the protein CASSSQMTSGDNEQFF.

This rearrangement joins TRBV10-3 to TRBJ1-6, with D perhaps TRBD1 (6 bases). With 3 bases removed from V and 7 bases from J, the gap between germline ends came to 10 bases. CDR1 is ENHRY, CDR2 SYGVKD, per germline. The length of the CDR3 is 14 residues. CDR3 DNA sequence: TGTGCCATCAGTGAAGGGGGAACCAATTCACCCCTCCACTTT. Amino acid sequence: CAISEGGTNSPLHF.

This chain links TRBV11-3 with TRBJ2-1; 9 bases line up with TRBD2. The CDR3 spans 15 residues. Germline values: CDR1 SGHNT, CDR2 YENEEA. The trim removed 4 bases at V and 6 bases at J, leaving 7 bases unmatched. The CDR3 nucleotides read TGTGCCAGCAGCTCGGTGGCGGGGGGGCGCAATGAGCAGTTCTTC. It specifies CASSSVAGGRNEQFF.

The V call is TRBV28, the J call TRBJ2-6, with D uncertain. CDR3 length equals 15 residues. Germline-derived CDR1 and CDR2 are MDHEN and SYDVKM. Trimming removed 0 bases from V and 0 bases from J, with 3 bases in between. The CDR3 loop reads CASSLWVSGANVLTF. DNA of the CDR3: TGTGCCAGCAGTTTATGGGTCTCTGGGGCCAACGTCCTGACTTTC.

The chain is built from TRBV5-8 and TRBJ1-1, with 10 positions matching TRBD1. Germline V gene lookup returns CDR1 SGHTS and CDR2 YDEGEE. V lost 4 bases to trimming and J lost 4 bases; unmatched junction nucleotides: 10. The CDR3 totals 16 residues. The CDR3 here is CASSRGTGASLTEAFF. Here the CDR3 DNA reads TGTGCCAGCAGCCGTGGGACAGGGGCCTCCCTCACTGAAGCTTTCTTT.

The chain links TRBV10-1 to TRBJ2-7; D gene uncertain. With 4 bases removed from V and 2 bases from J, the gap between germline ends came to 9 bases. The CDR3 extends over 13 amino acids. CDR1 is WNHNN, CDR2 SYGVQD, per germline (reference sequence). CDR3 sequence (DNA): TGCGCCAGCAGTGTGGTCGGTACCTACGAGCAGTACTTC. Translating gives CASSVVGTYEQYF.

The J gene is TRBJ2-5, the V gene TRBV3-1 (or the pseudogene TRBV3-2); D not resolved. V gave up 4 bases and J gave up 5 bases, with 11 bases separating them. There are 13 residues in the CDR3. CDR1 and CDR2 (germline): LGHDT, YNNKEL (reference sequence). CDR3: CASSLWMEETQYF. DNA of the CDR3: TGTGCCAGCAGCCTGTGGATGGAGGAGACCCAGTACTTC.

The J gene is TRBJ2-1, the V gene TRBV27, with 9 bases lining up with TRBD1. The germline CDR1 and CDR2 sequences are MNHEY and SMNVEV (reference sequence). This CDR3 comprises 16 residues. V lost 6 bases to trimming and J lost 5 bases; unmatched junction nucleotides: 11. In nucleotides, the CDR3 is TGTGCCAGCAGCCGTCACCGGGACAGGGTCCACAATGAGCAGTTCTTC. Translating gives CASSRHRDRVHNEQFF.

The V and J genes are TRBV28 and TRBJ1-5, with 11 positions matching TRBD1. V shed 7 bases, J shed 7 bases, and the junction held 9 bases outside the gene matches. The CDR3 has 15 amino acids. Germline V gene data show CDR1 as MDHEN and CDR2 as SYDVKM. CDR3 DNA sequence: TGTGCCAGCAATCAGGACAGGGGGCGTAGCCAGCCCCAGCATTTT. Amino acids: CASNQDRGRSQPQHF. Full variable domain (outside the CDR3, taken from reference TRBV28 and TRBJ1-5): DVKVTQSSRYLVKRTGEKVFLECVQDMDHENMFWYRQDPGLGLRLIYFSYDVKMKEKGDIPEGYSVSREKKERFSLILESASTNQTSMYLCASNQDRGRSQPQHFGDGTRLSIL.